These 31 T cell receptor beta chains came from one sample sequenced in a study of cytomegalovirus exposure and HLA in healthy donors. In the PCR, 60 Vbeta and 13 Jbeta primers were used. The table came from immunoSEQ multiplex PCR; TCRdb's copy has only in-frame clones and leaves some out. The data contain fewer than 250,000 clones, about 83% of them seen just once; the ten biggest clones take up 1% to 1.5%. Sequencing was carried out using PBMCs. The receptors here all came from a human donor in good health.

This clone has just one count. The chain carries TRBV5-1 and TRBJ2-4; TRBD1 agrees at 7 bases. CDR3 length: 14 amino acids. Germline CDR1 is SGHRS and CDR2 is YFSETQ. Trimming took 5 bases from V and 12 from J; bases not matched to a gene: 14. CDR3 nucleotides: TGCGCCAGCAGGCCGGGGACAGTAAAACGGGATCAGTACTTC. Amino acid sequence: CASRPGTVKRDQYF.

V gene TRBV7-2 combines with J gene TRBJ2-7; perhaps TRBD2 as D (6 bases). Germline V gene data show CDR1 as SGHTA and CDR2 as FQGNSA. Trimming left V 0 bases short and J 0 bases short, with 9 bases between. The CDR3 spans 15 residues. The CDR3 loop reads CASSLAAGFSYEQYF. DNA for the CDR3: TGTGCCAGCAGCTTAGCGGCGGGATTCTCCTACGAGCAGTACTTC. Variable domain in full (rest from reference TRBV7-2 and TRBJ2-7): GAGVSQSPSNKVTEKGKDVELRCDPISGHTALYWYRQSLGQGLEFLIYFQGNSAPDKSGLPSDRFSAERTGGSVSTLTIQRTQQEDSAVYLCASSLAAGFSYEQYFGPGTRLTVT.

The rearrangement joins TRBV6-6 to TRBJ2-1; possibly TRBD1 for D (5 bases). The CDR3 has 15 amino acids. V lost 6 bases to trimming and J lost 9 bases, with 21 bases between them. CDR1 and CDR2 from the germline V gene are MNHNY and SVGAGI (reference sequence). CDR3 protein: CASSLTVAGPTEQFF. DNA of the CDR3: TGTGCCAGCAGCCTTACGGTGGCAGGGCCTACTGAGCAGTTCTTC.

The chain employs TRBV4-2 and TRBJ2-7; 12 nucleotides match TRBD2. This CDR3 has 16 amino acids. CDR1 is LGHNA and CDR2 is YNFKEQ in the germline V gene. Trimming took 2 bases from V and 3 from J; bases not matched to a gene: 5. This CDR3 reads CASSQTSGGSLYEQYF. The CDR3 DNA sequence: TGTGCCAGCAGCCAAACTAGCGGGGGGTCTCTCTACGAGCAGTACTTC.

CDR3 residues: CAWSPGTGVTEAFF. CDR3 DNA: TGTGCCTGGAGTCCCGGGACGGGGGTCACTGAAGCTTTCTTT. This rearrangement joins TRBV30 to TRBJ1-1; tentative D call: TRBD1 (5 bases). Germline CDR1 reads GTSNPN; CDR2 reads SVGIG (reference sequence). The CDR3 is 14 residues long. Trimming cost V 2 bases and J 4 bases, with 14 bases left between them.

This chain joins TRBV9 and TRBJ2-2; TRBD1 agrees at 8 bases. This CDR3 is built from 15 residues. V shed 3 bases, J shed 3 bases, and the junction held 4 bases outside the gene matches. CDR1 and CDR2 from the germline V gene are SGDLS and YYNGEE. CDR3 amino acids: CASSATGAYTGELFF. The CDR3 region has the DNA TGTGCCAGCAGCGCGACAGGGGCGTACACCGGGGAGCTGTTTTTT.

A word on this clone: Its ends do not fully match the called genes, so a read error is possible. CDR3 nucleotide sequence: TGTGCCAGTAAAAGCCTAGCGGGACCCTCCAACAATGAGCAGTTCTTC. Encoded protein: CASKSLAGPSNNEQFF. The rearrangement joins TRBV19 to TRBJ2-1; 9 bases align to TRBD2. The CDR3 extends over 16 amino acids. Germline-derived CDR1 and CDR2 are LNHDA and SQIVND (reference sequence).

This chain links TRBV7-9 with TRBJ2-3; 11 nucleotides align to TRBD2. V shed 4 bases and J 4 bases; nucleotides not matched to a gene: 7. The CDR3 runs to 16 residues. CDR1 and CDR2 (germline): SEHNR, FQNEAQ (reference sequence). The CDR3 DNA sequence: TGTGCCAGCAGCTCTAAACTAGCGGGAGTATCAGATACGCAGTATTTT. Encoded protein: CASSSKLAGVSDTQYF. The full variable domain, completed using reference TRBV7-9 and TRBJ2-3, is DTGVSQNPRHKITKRGQNVTFRCDPISEHNRLYWYRQTLGQGPEFLTYFQNEAQLEKSRLLSDRFSAERPKGSFSTLEIQRTEQGDSAMYLCASSSKLAGVSDTQYFGPGTRLTVL.

The V and J genes are TRBV28 and TRBJ1-5, with D possibly matching TRBD1 (6 bases). The V end was cut by 4 bases, the J end by 3 bases, with 10 bases between. The CDR3 extends over 14 amino acids. Germline CDR1 and CDR2: MDHEN and SYDVKM. The CDR3 bases are TGTGCCAGCAGTTCGACAGGTTACAATCAGCCCCAGCATTTT. Its translation is CASSSTGYNQPQHF.

This clone has at least ten counts. The V call is TRBV28, the J call TRBJ1-1; D gene unclear. The CDR3 spans 12 residues. Per germline, CDR1 MDHEN and CDR2 SYDVKM. V dropped 6 bases and J dropped 7 bases, with 12 bases sitting between them. The CDR3 loop reads CASSGVSGEAFF. The CDR3 region has the DNA TGTGCCAGCAGCGGGGTAAGTGGTGAAGCTTTCTTT.

The chain uses TRBV7-9 and TRBJ2-2; a weak D match, TRBD2 (6 bases). From germline, CDR1 is SEHNR and CDR2 FQNEAQ (reference sequence). V was shortened by 4 bases and J by 2 bases, with 11 bases between the two germline ends. The CDR3 runs to 15 residues. The CDR3 nucleotides are TGTGCCAGCAGCTCCATGCGGGATAACACCGGGGAGCTGTTTTTT. The encoded protein is CASSSMRDNTGELFF.

This clone appeared once. V gene TRBV29-1 combines with J gene TRBJ2-7; 7 positions agree with TRBD1. The CDR3 spans 10 residues. Germline CDR1 SQVTM, CDR2 ANQGSEA. The CDR3 loop reads CSAGQDEQYF. The CDR3 DNA is TGCAGTGCCGGACAGGACGAGCAGTACTTC.

This clone was seen a few times. The chain employs TRBV5-1 and TRBJ2-3; D may be TRBD2 (6 bases). The V gene's germline CDR1 is SGHRS and CDR2 YFSETQ. V lost 4 bases and J 4 bases, leaving 13 bases between the germline ends. The CDR3 is 14 amino acids. CDR3 sequence: CASSGGTRPDTQYF. CDR3 nucleotide sequence: TGCGCCAGCAGCGGAGGGACCAGGCCAGATACGCAGTATTTT.

The table lists this clone with a count of one. This chain uses TRBV5-1 with TRBJ2-7; TRBD1 agrees at 9 bases. The CDR3 runs to 16 residues. The trim removed 4 bases at V and 0 bases at J, leaving 8 bases unmatched. From germline, CDR1 is SGHRS and CDR2 YFSETQ. The CDR3 here is CASSPGQGPSSYEQYF. In nucleotides, the CDR3 is TGCGCCAGCAGCCCGGGACAGGGCCCTAGCTCCTACGAGCAGTACTTC.

The chain has TRBV28 and TRBJ2-2; 8 bases are a match to TRBD1. The J segment lost 4 bases and the V segment lost 6 bases, leaving 4 bases of the junction unmatched. This CDR3 is built from 14 residues. Germline lookup yields CDR1 MDHEN and CDR2 SYDVKM. CDR3: CASRLTGGTGELFF. The DNA for the CDR3 is TGTGCCAGCAGACTTACAGGGGGCACCGGGGAGCTGTTTTTT.

The genes are TRBV19 and TRBJ2-1; maybe TRBD2 (5 bases). The germline gives CDR1 LNHDA, CDR2 SQIVND (reference sequence). The CDR3 runs to 13 residues. Between the trimmed V and J ends, which lost 5 bases and 10 bases, there was a span of 15 bases. In nucleotides, the CDR3 is TGTGCCAGTAGTGTCGGACTCCACCAAGAGCAGTTCTTC. It encodes CASSVGLHQEQFF. The whole variable domain, remainder taken from reference TRBV19 and TRBJ2-1, is DGGITQSPKYLFRKEGQNVTLSCEQNLNHDAMYWYRQDPGQGLRLIYYSQIVNDFQKGDIAEGYSVSREKKESFPLTVTSAQKNPTAFYLCASSVGLHQEQFFGPGTRLTVL.

The genes are TRBV27 and TRBJ2-3; D remains unclear. V lost 8 bases to trimming and J lost 0 bases, with 18 bases between them. The germline V gene has CDR1 MNHEY and CDR2 SMNVEV (reference sequence). The CDR3 covers 16 residues. For the CDR3, the DNA is TGTGCCAGCGGAGCTCCCTTAGCTGTTAGCACAGATACGCAGTATTTT. This translates into CASGAPLAVSTDTQYF.

The genes are TRBV6-5 and TRBJ2-7; TRBD1 matches at 7 bases. Germline lookup yields CDR1 MNHEY and CDR2 SVGAGI. CDR3 length: 12 amino acids. J gave up 3 bases and V 5 bases, and 1 base lay outside the gene matches. The CDR3 nucleotides are TGTGCCAGCAGTCGGGACAGCTACGAGCAGTACTTC. As protein: CASSRDSYEQYF.

This clone is a singleton in its sample. The chain has TRBV7-2 and TRBJ1-1; unclear D gene. The V end lost 4 bases, the J end lost 7 bases, and 10 bases lay between the germline ends. The CDR3 covers 12 residues. The germline V gene encodes CDR1 SGHTA and CDR2 FQGNSA. In DNA form, the CDR3 reads TGTGCCAGCAGCTCGACTTATGGTGAAGCTTTCTTT. This translates into CASSSTYGEAFF. The variable domain in full, completed from reference TRBV7-2 and TRBJ1-1, reads GAGVSQSPSNKVTEKGKDVELRCDPISGHTALYWYRQSLGQGLEFLIYFQGNSAPDKSGLPSDRFSAERTGGSVSTLTIQRTQQEDSAVYLCASSSTYGEAFFGQGTRLTVV.

The CDR3 nucleotides are TGCAGCGTTGAAGATTTAGGACTAGCGGGGAATGAGCAGTTCTTC. It yields the protein CSVEDLGLAGNEQFF. J is TRBJ2-1 and V is TRBV29-1; 12 positions agree with TRBD2. CDR1 SQVTM and CDR2 ANQGSEA come from the germline V gene. V shed 0 bases, J shed 7 bases, and the junction held 4 bases outside the gene matches. The CDR3 has 15 residues.

The chain employs TRBV9 and TRBJ2-3; maybe TRBD1 (6 bases). V was shortened by 4 bases and J by 1 base, with 19 bases between the two germline ends. Germline V lookup: CDR1 SGDLS, CDR2 YYNGEE. The CDR3 sequence is 17 residues long. The CDR3 bases are TGTGCCAGCAGCCCCCTTATGACAGGTTCTGGCACAGATACGCAGTATTTT. Translating gives CASSPLMTGSGTDTQYF.

This sequence joins TRBV7-9 and TRBJ1-4; TRBD1 matches at 8 bases. The V gene's germline CDR1 is SEHNR and CDR2 FQNEAQ (reference sequence). This CDR3 region has 16 residues. The trim removed 1 base at V and 2 bases at J, leaving 3 bases unmatched. CDR3 nucleotide sequence: TGTGCCAGCAGCTTAGTCCGGACAGGGACTAATGAAAAACTGTTTTTT. As protein: CASSLVRTGTNEKLFF.

As for this clone: The same CDR3 can be traced to other DNA sequences in this sample. This chain joins TRBV5-1 and TRBJ1-1; 11 bases line up with TRBD1. CDR3 length: 14 residues. V shed 4 bases, J shed 2 bases, and the junction held 1 base outside the gene matches. CDR1 is SGHRS and CDR2 is YFSETQ in the germline V gene. CDR3 DNA sequence: TGCGCCAGCAGCCGGACAGGGGGCAACACTGAAGCTTTCTTT. Translation: CASSRTGGNTEAFF.

J is TRBJ2-7 and V is TRBV4-1; tentatively, D is TRBD2 (7 bases). V was trimmed by 0 bases and J by 10 bases, leaving 10 bases between them. The V gene's germline CDR1 is MGHRA and CDR2 YSYEKL. This CDR3 is 12 amino acids long. Here the CDR3 reads CASSQEGGVQYF. The CDR3 nucleotides read TGCGCCAGCAGCCAAGAAGGGGGGGTTCAGTACTTC.

The rearrangement links TRBV7-2 to TRBJ2-7, with D perhaps matching TRBD1 (6 bases). Germline V gene lookup returns CDR1 SGHTA and CDR2 FQGNSA. Trimming took off 7 bases at V and 0 bases at J, with 19 bases between the two ends. This CDR3 contains 16 residues. The CDR3 DNA follows: TGTGCCAGCACCCTAAGGGGGATTGCTAGCTCCTACGAGCAGTACTTC. It is translated as CASTLRGIASSYEQYF.

The genes are TRBV27 and TRBJ2-1, with 11 positions matching TRBD2. With 6 bases clipped from V and 6 bases from J, the junction kept 16 bases outside the gene matches. The CDR3 covers 18 residues. Germline CDR1 and CDR2: MNHEY and SMNVEV (reference sequence). DNA of the CDR3: TGTGCCAGCAGACGGACAGGTCGTAGCGGGAGGGTGGGCAATGAGCAGTTCTTC. This codes for CASRRTGRSGRVGNEQFF.

In regard to this clone: At one boundary the junction diverges from the germline segment, which might be a read error. V usage is TRBV7-7 and J usage is TRBJ2-1, with TRBD2 matching 9 bases. Germline values: CDR1 SSHAT, CDR2 FNYEAQ (reference sequence). The CDR3 has 15 amino acids. The CDR3 is CASSEREVGFNEQFF. Written as DNA, the CDR3 is TGTGCTAGCAGTGAGCGGGAGGTGGGCTTCAATGAGCAGTTCTTC.

J is TRBJ2-5 and V is TRBV7-2; the match to TRBD1 covers 7 bases. CDR1 is SGHTA and CDR2 is FQGNSA in the germline V gene. V trimming: 5 bases; J trimming: 1 base; junction bases outside the gene matches: 4. The CDR3 spans 14 residues. The CDR3 DNA reads as TGTGCCAGCAGCCTAAACAGGGGCCAAGAGACCCAGTACTTC. Amino acids: CASSLNRGQETQYF.

The V call is TRBV13, the J call TRBJ2-7, with D tentatively TRBD2 (5 bases). Germline-derived CDR1 and CDR2 are PRHDT and FYEKMQ (reference sequence). Trimming cost V 4 bases and J 3 bases, with 13 bases left between them. The CDR3 length is 14 residues. CDR3 sequence: CASSSGKGYYEQYF. The CDR3 coding sequence is TGTGCCAGCAGCTCCGGGAAGGGTTACTACGAGCAGTACTTC.

The V call is TRBV27, the J call TRBJ2-5, with a possible D match to TRBD1 (6 bases). V lost 6 bases, J lost 4 bases, and 21 bases lay in between. The CDR3 covers 16 residues. From germline, CDR1 is MNHEY and CDR2 SMNVEV (reference sequence). The CDR3 DNA reads TGTGCCAGCAGCAGGGATCCAAACAGGGCTGGAGAGACCCAGTACTTC. It translates to CASSRDPNRAGETQYF.

This chain uses TRBV30 with TRBJ2-5; D is possibly TRBD2 (5 bases). Germline V CDR1 and CDR2: GTSNPN, SVGIG (reference sequence). The CDR3 contains 13 residues. The germline V and J ends were trimmed by 8 bases and 5 bases, with 18 bases remaining between them. The CDR3 region has the DNA TGTGCCCACCGCCGGGGAGCGTGGGAGACCCAGTACTTC. Translating gives CAHRRGAWETQYF.